This T cell receptor (beta chain) was documented in a study of T cell changes during pregnancy in multiple sclerosis. The CDR3 is 14 residues long. Germline assignment: CDR1 PRHDT and CDR2 FYEKMQ (reference sequence). V trimming: 2 bases; J trimming: 5 bases; junction bases outside the gene matches: 3. Sequencing used immunoSEQ multiplex PCR; TCRdb keeps in-frame clones, though not all of them. The sample records about 66,000 clones, about 91% being singletons. The source was CD8+ T cells from peripheral blood mononuclear cells, collected before pregnancy. This TCR was sampled from a female donor with multiple sclerosis, enrolled in a pregnancy study. The genes are TRBV13 and TRBJ1-2, with 9 bases that match TRBD1. DNA for the CDR3: TGTGCCAGCAGCTTAACAGGGGGCGAGTATGGCTACACCTTC. This codes for CASSLTGGEYGYTF.